The next 21 T cell receptor beta chains were all read from a single sample in a study of patients and donors after allogeneic stem cell transplantation. MiXCR was run by TCRdb on the RT-PCR reads, yielding one entry per CDR3 protein. The sample has 160,000 or so distinct CDR3 sequences, 24% seen once. Specimen: blood, either unsorted or a sorted T cell fraction (not recorded which). Receptors originate from a human donor who was either an allogeneic HSCT recipient or a stem cell or donor lymphocyte infusion donor (not recorded which). It is not recorded whose cells these are; they may come from a transplant donor.

This chain links TRBV18 with TRBJ1-2; D possibly corresponds to TRBD1 (5 bases). V was shortened by 0 bases and J by 1 base, with 9 bases between the two germline ends. Germline assignment: CDR1 KGHSH and CDR2 LQKENI. The CDR3 extends over 15 amino acids. In DNA form, the CDR3 reads TGTGCCAGCTCACCACCGGCAGGGCGTAACTATGGCTACACCTTC. The encoded protein is CASSPPAGRNYGYTF.

This clonotype was recorded a few times. This chain joins TRBV7-2 and TRBJ1-1, with a possible D match to TRBD1 (6 bases). This CDR3 spans 16 amino acids. The germline V and J ends were trimmed by 2 bases and 1 base, with 14 bases remaining between them. Germline CDR1 SGHTA, CDR2 FQGNSA. CDR3 in amino acids: CASSLWGGQRNTEAFF. CDR3 DNA sequence: TGTGCCAGCAGCTTATGGGGCGGACAGCGGAACACTGAAGCTTTCTTT.

The CDR3 DNA reads as TGTGCCAGCAGTGTTAGGGGTAGCCAGCCCCAGCATTTT. Amino acid sequence: CASSVRGSQPQHF. The chain couples TRBV27 to TRBJ1-5, with a possible D match to TRBD1 (5 bases). Deletions cut 5 bases from V and 7 bases from J, with 12 bases between. The CDR3 runs 13 residues. Germline V gene lookup returns CDR1 MNHEY and CDR2 SMNVEV (reference sequence).

As concerns this clonotype: Its ends do not fully match the called genes, so a read error is possible. The V call is TRBV5-1, the J call TRBJ1-1; 9 bases align to TRBD1. This CDR3 is built from 12 residues. CDR1 and CDR2 (germline): SGHRS, YFSETQ. The CDR3 sequence is CASSLAGTGNLF. The CDR3 DNA sequence: TGCGCCAGCAGCTTGGCTGGGACAGGGAACTTATTT.

In this sample, this clonotype turned up a few times. The CDR3 coding sequence is TGTGCCAGCAGTAGACAGGCGTTCTCTGGAAACACCATATATTTT. Translation gives CASSRQAFSGNTIYF. The rearrangement joins TRBV12-3 or TRBV12-4 to TRBJ1-3, with TRBD1 as a possible D gene (6 bases). Trimming shortened V by 5 bases and J by 0 bases, and 11 bases separated the two germline ends. The CDR3 sequence is 15 residues long.

This rearrangement joins TRBV7-8 to TRBJ1-3, with TRBD1 as a possible D gene (5 bases). Trimming took 0 bases from V and 2 from J, leaving 8 bases between them. The CDR3 runs 15 residues. The germline gives CDR1 SGHVS, CDR2 FQNEAQ. The CDR3 nucleotides are TGTGCCAGCAGCTTAGCGGGGGGTACTGGAAACACCATATATTTT. Its translation: CASSLAGGTGNTIYF.

The chain has TRBV29-1 and TRBJ1-1, with D uncertain. The germline V and J ends were trimmed by 6 bases and 6 bases, with 8 bases remaining between them. Germline V CDR1 and CDR2: SQVTM, ANQGSEA. The CDR3 totals 10 residues. CDR3: CSVQSPEAFF. As DNA, the CDR3 is TGCAGCGTCCAAAGTCCTGAAGCTTTCTTT.

This chain connects TRBV5-5 to TRBJ2-6; no firm D call. From germline, CDR1 is SGHKS and CDR2 YYEKEE (reference sequence). The V end lost 0 bases, the J end lost 4 bases, and 5 bases lay between the germline ends. This CDR3 is 14 amino acids long. The CDR3 DNA reads as TGTGCCAGCAGCTTGGTTTCCGGGGCCAACGTCCTGACTTTC. Translated: CASSLVSGANVLTF.

This clonotype was observed a few times. This chain connects TRBV5-1 to TRBJ1-2; no clear D gene. Germline values: CDR1 SGHRS, CDR2 YFSETQ. Trimming cost V 2 bases and J 4 bases, with 12 bases left between them. The length of the CDR3 is 14 residues. The CDR3, as DNA: TGCGCCAGCAGCTTAGAGTATTCCCTCTATGGCTACACCTTC. Amino acids: CASSLEYSLYGYTF. The whole variable domain, filled in from reference TRBV5-1 and TRBJ1-2, reads KAGVTQTPRYLIKTRGQQVTLSCSPISGHRSVSWYQQTPGQGLQFLFEYFSETQRNKGNFPGRFSGRQFSNSRSEMNVSTLELGDSALYLCASSLEYSLYGYTFGSGTRLTVV.

The table lists this clonotype with a few counts. This rearrangement joins TRBV12-3 or TRBV12-4 to TRBJ1-1, with TRBD1 matching 7 bases. The ends lost 0 bases at V and 8 bases at J; junction bases unmatched: 15. The length of the CDR3 is 17 residues. The DNA of the CDR3 is TGTGCCAGCAGTTTAGCGAGACCGGACAGGAGACTCGACGAAGCTTTCTTT. Translation gives CASSLARPDRRLDEAFF.

This chain uses TRBV18 with TRBJ2-7, with D possibly being TRBD2 (6 bases). The CDR3 is 19 residues long. Trimming pared 6 bases from V and 0 bases from J, leaving 27 bases between. Germline lookup yields CDR1 KGHSH and CDR2 LQKENI. CDR3 nucleotides: TGTGCCAGCTCCCGGCGTGGAGGGTTCCCCGAAATAGTCTCCTACGAGCAGTACTTC. Its translation is CASSRRGGFPEIVSYEQYF.

This clonotype was found a few times. The chain combines TRBV14 with TRBJ1-3; D is unresolved. V was trimmed by 2 bases and J by 4 bases, leaving 3 bases between them. The CDR3 runs to 12 residues. Germline assignment: CDR1 SGHDN and CDR2 FVKESK. DNA of the CDR3: TGTGCCAGCAGCCAATCGGGAAACACCATATATTTT. This gives the protein CASSQSGNTIYF.

This chain links TRBV6-4 with TRBJ2-3, with 8 positions matching TRBD1. Germline values: CDR1 MRHNA, CDR2 SNTAGT. V gave up 7 bases and J gave up 3 bases; unmatched junction bases: 15. This CDR3 has 17 amino acids. In DNA form, the CDR3 reads TGTGCCAGCATGGACTTCATGGACAGGGAAGGGACAGATACGCAGTATTTT. This sequence encodes CASMDFMDREGTDTQYF.

This clonotype was observed many times. The chain recombines TRBV12-3 or TRBV12-4 with TRBJ1-2, with D uncertain. V dropped 2 bases and J dropped 0 bases, with 4 bases sitting between them. The CDR3 consists of 13 residues. The DNA of the CDR3 is TGTGCCAGCAGTTTAAGCACTAACTATGGCTACACCTTC. It encodes CASSLSTNYGYTF.

The V call is TRBV29-1, the J call TRBJ2-3; tentatively, D is TRBD2 (5 bases). Germline CDR1 reads SQVTM; CDR2 reads ANQGSEA. This CDR3 has 16 residues. Trimming took 0 bases from V and 3 from J, leaving 16 bases between them. The CDR3 sequence: CSVEEVRQRGTDTQYF. Written as DNA, the CDR3 is TGCAGCGTTGAAGAGGTGCGGCAGAGAGGGACAGATACGCAGTATTTT.

This clonotype came up many times. V is TRBV5-1 and J is TRBJ1-2; D gene uncertain. Per the germline V gene, CDR1 is SGHRS and CDR2 is YFSETQ. The CDR3 consists of 12 residues. Trimming removed 4 bases from V and 7 bases from J, with 11 bases in between. The CDR3 DNA reads TGCGCCAGCAGCCCATTGGGATCTGGCTACACCTTC. Translation: CASSPLGSGYTF. The full variable domain, with the rest looked up from reference TRBV5-1 and TRBJ1-2, is KAGVTQTPRYLIKTRGQQVTLSCSPISGHRSVSWYQQTPGQGLQFLFEYFSETQRNKGNFPGRFSGRQFSNSRSEMNVSTLELGDSALYLCASSPLGSGYTFGSGTRLTVV.

The chain joins TRBV28 to TRBJ1-5; no firm D call. The V and J ends lost 3 bases and 11 bases respectively, with 11 bases between them. Germline V lookup: CDR1 MDHEN, CDR2 SYDVKM. This CDR3 has 12 amino acids. The CDR3 DNA follows: TGTGCCAGCAGTTTCGGAGAGGAGTCCCAGCATTTT. Its translation: CASSFGEESQHF.

This chain links TRBV6-1 with TRBJ2-7; D perhaps matches TRBD2 (7 bases). This CDR3 is 16 amino acids long. V was cut by 1 base and J by 2 bases, with 15 bases left in between. Germline CDR1 MNHNS, CDR2 SASEGT. The CDR3 reads CASSEEGGAKAYEQYF. As DNA, the CDR3 is TGTGCCAGCAGTGAAGAGGGGGGGGCGAAGGCCTACGAGCAGTACTTC.

This clonotype has only a few counts. This chain uses TRBV27 with TRBJ2-2, with 7 positions matching TRBD2. V trimming: 2 bases; J trimming: 3 bases; junction bases outside the gene matches: 9. The CDR3 has 17 amino acids. The germline CDR1 and CDR2 sequences are MNHEY and SMNVEV (reference sequence). CDR3 loop: CASSLIASGGDTGELFF. The CDR3 DNA sequence: TGTGCCAGCAGTTTAATAGCCTCGGGGGGAGACACCGGGGAGCTGTTTTTT.

There are a few counts of this clonotype. The chain combines TRBV5-1 with TRBJ1-5; TRBD1 might be the D (5 bases). The CDR3 contains 16 residues. Deletions cut 4 bases from V and 0 bases from J, with 14 bases between. Germline loops: CDR1 SGHRS, CDR2 YFSETQ. The CDR3 here is CASSPRQKNSNQPQHF. Written as DNA, the CDR3 is TGCGCCAGCAGCCCACGACAGAAAAATAGCAATCAGCCCCAGCATTTT. The full variable domain, its missing parts supplied by reference TRBV5-1 and TRBJ1-5, is KAGVTQTPRYLIKTRGQQVTLSCSPISGHRSVSWYQQTPGQGLQFLFEYFSETQRNKGNFPGRFSGRQFSNSRSEMNVSTLELGDSALYLCASSPRQKNSNQPQHFGDGTRLSIL.

The chain links TRBV10-3 to TRBJ2-5, with a possible D match to TRBD1 (6 bases). The CDR3 runs to 15 residues. Germline V lookup: CDR1 ENHRY, CDR2 SYGVKD. The V end was cut by 3 bases, the J end by 0 bases, with 11 bases between. CDR3 residues: CAISDGQGHQETQYF. DNA of the CDR3: TGTGCCATCAGTGATGGCCAGGGGCACCAAGAGACCCAGTACTTC.